This T cell receptor (beta chain) comes out of a study of blood T cell repertoires in COVID-19. Germline loops: CDR1 LGHDT, CDR2 YNNKEL (reference sequence). Trimming cost V 1 base and J 3 bases, with 9 bases left between them. There are 14 residues in the CDR3. Profiling relied on immunoSEQ multiplex PCR, and the TCRdb table lists in-frame clones only, not all of them. The sample has roughly 230,000 clones, 80% to 90% seen once; the top ten hold roughly 7.8%. This TCR was recovered from a middle-aged man with active or convalescent COVID-19. Sequenced material: peripheral blood. The rearrangement uses TRBV3-1 (or the pseudogene TRBV3-2) and TRBJ2-5; tentative D call: TRBD1 (6 bases). The CDR3 nucleotides are TGTGCCAGCAGCCAAGGGACAGAAGAAGAGACCCAGTACTTC. It is translated as CASSQGTEEETQYF.